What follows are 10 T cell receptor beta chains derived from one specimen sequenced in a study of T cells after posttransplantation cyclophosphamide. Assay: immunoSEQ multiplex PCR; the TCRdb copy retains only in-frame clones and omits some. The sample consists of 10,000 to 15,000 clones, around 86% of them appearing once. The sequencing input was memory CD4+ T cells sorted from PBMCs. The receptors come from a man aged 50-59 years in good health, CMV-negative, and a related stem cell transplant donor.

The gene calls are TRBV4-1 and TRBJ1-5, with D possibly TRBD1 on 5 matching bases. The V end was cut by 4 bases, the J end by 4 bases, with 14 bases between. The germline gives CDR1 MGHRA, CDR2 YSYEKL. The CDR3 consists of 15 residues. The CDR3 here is CASSLQWGPNQPQHF. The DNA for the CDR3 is TGCGCCAGCAGCCTTCAATGGGGCCCAAATCAGCCCCAGCATTTT.

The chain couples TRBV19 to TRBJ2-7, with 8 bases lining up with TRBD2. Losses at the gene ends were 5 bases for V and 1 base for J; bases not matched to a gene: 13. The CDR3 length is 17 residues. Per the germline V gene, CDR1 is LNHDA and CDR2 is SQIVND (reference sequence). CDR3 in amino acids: CASSPRGSGEPSYEQYF. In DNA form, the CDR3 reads TGTGCCAGTAGTCCCCGGGGTAGCGGGGAACCTTCCTACGAGCAGTACTTC.

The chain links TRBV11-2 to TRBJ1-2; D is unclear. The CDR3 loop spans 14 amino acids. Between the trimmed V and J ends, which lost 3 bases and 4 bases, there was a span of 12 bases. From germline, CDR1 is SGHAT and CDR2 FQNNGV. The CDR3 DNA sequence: TGTGCCAGCAGCTTCGGTGCCGAGAGCTATGGCTACACCTTC. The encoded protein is CASSFGAESYGYTF.

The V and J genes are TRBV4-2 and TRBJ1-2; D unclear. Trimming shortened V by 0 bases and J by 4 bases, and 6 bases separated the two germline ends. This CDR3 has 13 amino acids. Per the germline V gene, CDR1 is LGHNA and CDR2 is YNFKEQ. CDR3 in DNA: TGTGCCAGCAGCCAAGATCAGGCCTATGGCTACACCTTC. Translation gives CASSQDQAYGYTF.

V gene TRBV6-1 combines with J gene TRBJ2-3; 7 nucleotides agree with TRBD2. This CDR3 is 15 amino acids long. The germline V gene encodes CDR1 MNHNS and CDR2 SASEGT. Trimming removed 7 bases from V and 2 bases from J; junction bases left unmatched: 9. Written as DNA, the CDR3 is TGTGCCAGCATTTCTAGCGGTAGATCCACAGATACGCAGTATTTT. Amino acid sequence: CASISSGRSTDTQYF.

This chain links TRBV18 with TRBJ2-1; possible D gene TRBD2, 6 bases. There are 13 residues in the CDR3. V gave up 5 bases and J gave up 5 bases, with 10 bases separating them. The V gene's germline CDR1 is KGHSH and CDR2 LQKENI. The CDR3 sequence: CASSTGLNNEQFF. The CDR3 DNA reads TGTGCCAGCTCAACAGGACTAAACAATGAGCAGTTCTTC.

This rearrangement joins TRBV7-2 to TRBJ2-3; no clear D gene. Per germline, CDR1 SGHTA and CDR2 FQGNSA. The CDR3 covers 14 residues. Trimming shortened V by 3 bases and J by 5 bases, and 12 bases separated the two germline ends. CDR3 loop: CASSLINALDTQYF. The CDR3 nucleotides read TGTGCCAGCAGCTTGATTAACGCACTAGATACGCAGTATTTT. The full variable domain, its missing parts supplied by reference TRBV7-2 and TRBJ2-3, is GAGVSQSPSNKVTEKGKDVELRCDPISGHTALYWYRQSLGQGLEFLIYFQGNSAPDKSGLPSDRFSAERTGGSVSTLTIQRTQQEDSAVYLCASSLINALDTQYFGPGTRLTVL.

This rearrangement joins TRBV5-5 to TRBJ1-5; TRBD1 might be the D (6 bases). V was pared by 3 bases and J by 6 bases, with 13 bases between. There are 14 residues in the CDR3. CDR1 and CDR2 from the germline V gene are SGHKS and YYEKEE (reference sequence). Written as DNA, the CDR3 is TGTGCCAGCAGCTCTGGACAGATGGCTCAGCCCCAGCATTTT. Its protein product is CASSSGQMAQPQHF.

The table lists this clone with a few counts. The CDR3 DNA follows: TGTGCCAGTAGTAAAGACTCAGGGGGTTATGGCTACACCTTC. It specifies CASSKDSGGYGYTF. The V call is TRBV19, the J call TRBJ1-2; 7 bases match TRBD1. The CDR3 sequence is 14 residues long. Germline V gene data show CDR1 as LNHDA and CDR2 as SQIVND (reference sequence). J was trimmed by 5 bases and V by 4 bases; bases with no gene match: 7.

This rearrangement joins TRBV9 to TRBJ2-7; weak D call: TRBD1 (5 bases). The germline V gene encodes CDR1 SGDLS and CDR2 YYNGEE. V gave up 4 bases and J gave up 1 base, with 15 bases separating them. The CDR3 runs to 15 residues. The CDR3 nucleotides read TGTGCCAGCAGCACAGGACCGGGCTCATCCTACGAGCAGTACTTC. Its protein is CASSTGPGSSYEQYF.